One sample yielded the 30 T cell receptor beta chains listed below, sequenced in a study of T cell responses to AZD1222 COVID-19 vaccine. Measured with immunoSEQ multiplex PCR; TCRdb has only the in-frame clones, and not every one. The repertoire holds roughly 100,000 clones, with roughly 88% as singletons. Sequencing used peripheral blood, obtained on day 0 of AZD1222 vaccination. Receptors were obtained from an adult in good health.

The J gene is TRBJ2-1, the V gene TRBV4-3; 8 nucleotides align to TRBD2. Germline V gene sequence: CDR1 LGHNA, CDR2 YSLEER. The CDR3 length is 15 residues. With V trimmed by 0 bases and J by 8 bases, 6 bases remained unmatched. Written as DNA, the CDR3 is TGCGCCAGCAGCCAAGAAGCGGGAGCTTCTGATGAGCAGTTCTTC. Translation gives CASSQEAGASDEQFF.

The chain combines TRBV2 with TRBJ1-2, with D possibly TRBD1 on 5 matching bases. The CDR3 is 13 residues long. Germline CDR1 reads SNHLY; CDR2 reads FYNNEI. V lost 8 bases and J lost 9, with 19 bases in between. Here the CDR3 reads CASGDRTKGRYTF. CDR3 coding DNA: TGTGCCAGCGGGGATCGGACGAAGGGGCGCTACACCTTC.

The chain combines TRBV6-2 or TRBV6-3 with TRBJ1-5; a weak D match, TRBD1 (6 bases). This CDR3 has 19 residues. Germline CDR1 and CDR2: MNHEY and SVGEGT. Deletions cut 2 bases from V and 0 bases from J, with 20 bases between. CDR3 DNA sequence: TGTGCCAGCAGTTACGAGATGGGGGGCGAACGATATAGCAATCAGCCCCAGCATTTT. Translating gives CASSYEMGGERYSNQPQHF.

CDR3 sequence: CASSRGSGHNSPLHF. The CDR3 DNA reads as TGTGCCAGCAGCAGGGGTTCGGGCCATAATTCACCCCTCCACTTT. The rearrangement uses TRBV3-1 (or the pseudogene TRBV3-2) and TRBJ1-6; possible D gene TRBD1, 5 bases. Deletions cut 5 bases from V and 5 bases from J, with 13 bases between. Germline lookup yields CDR1 LGHDT and CDR2 YNNKEL (reference sequence). CDR3 size: 15 residues.

This rearrangement joins TRBV28 to TRBJ2-7, with 12 bases fitting TRBD1. The CDR3 extends over 16 amino acids. The junction had 8 bases not matched to a gene; V was cut back by 4 bases and J by 4 bases. Germline CDR1 MDHEN, CDR2 SYDVKM. The CDR3 DNA reads TGTGCCAGCAGTTCCTCCGGGACAGGGGGCGTATACGAGCAGTACTTC. It encodes CASSSSGTGGVYEQYF. Using reference TRBV28 and TRBJ2-7 for the parts outside the CDR3, the full variable domain is DVKVTQSSRYLVKRTGEKVFLECVQDMDHENMFWYRQDPGLGLRLIYFSYDVKMKEKGDIPEGYSVSREKKERFSLILESASTNQTSMYLCASSSSGTGGVYEQYFGPGTRLTVT.

V usage is TRBV5-1 and J usage is TRBJ2-1; D tentatively fits TRBD1 or TRBD2 (6 bases each). Germline CDR1 SGHRS, CDR2 YFSETQ. The V gene lost 7 bases and the J gene lost 7 bases, with 27 bases spanning the gap. This CDR3 contains 17 residues. The CDR3 nucleotides read TGCGCCAGCGCCAAGGGGGGTTCAGGGTCTGGTGTGAATGAGCAGTTCTTC. This encodes CASAKGGSGSGVNEQFF.

The genes are TRBV5-1 and TRBJ1-1, with a weak D call TRBD1 (6 bases). From germline, CDR1 is SGHRS and CDR2 YFSETQ. The ends were cut back, 2 bases at V and 6 bases at J, with 17 bases in the middle. The CDR3 is 15 residues long. The CDR3 spells CASSFETGLASEAFF. The CDR3 DNA follows: TGCGCCAGCAGCTTTGAAACAGGGCTCGCTTCTGAAGCTTTCTTT. Full variable domain (remainder filled in from reference TRBV5-1 and TRBJ1-1): KAGVTQTPRYLIKTRGQQVTLSCSPISGHRSVSWYQQTPGQGLQFLFEYFSETQRNKGNFPGRFSGRQFSNSRSEMNVSTLELGDSALYLCASSFETGLASEAFFGQGTRLTVV.

The rearrangement links TRBV9 to TRBJ1-5; unclear D gene. The germline V and J ends were trimmed by 0 bases and 4 bases, with 11 bases remaining between them. Germline CDR1 is SGDLS and CDR2 is YYNGEE. There are 15 residues in the CDR3. In DNA, the CDR3 is TGTGCCAGCAGCGTAGACAGTAAAATTAATCAGCCCCAGCATTTT. The encoded protein is CASSVDSKINQPQHF. Full variable domain (missing parts from reference TRBV9 and TRBJ1-5): DSGVTQTPKHLITATGQRVTLRCSPRSGDLSVYWYQQSLDQGLQFLIQYYNGEERAKGNILERFSAQQFPDLHSELNLSSLELGDSALYFCASSVDSKINQPQHFGDGTRLSIL.

This chain links TRBV18 with TRBJ2-5; either TRBD1 or TRBD2 may fit D (5 bases each). Trimming took 4 bases from V and 5 from J, leaving 20 bases between them. The CDR3 is 16 amino acids. The germline V gene has CDR1 KGHSH and CDR2 LQKENI. In nucleotides, the CDR3 is TGTGCCAGCTCACTACCAGGGAGCCAGGGACGCGAGACCCAGTACTTC. It encodes CASSLPGSQGRETQYF.

This chain links TRBV5-1 with TRBJ2-2, with 7 bases fitting TRBD1. The V gene end was trimmed by 2 bases and the J gene end by 6 bases; junction bases not matched to a gene: 1. Germline assignment: CDR1 SGHRS and CDR2 YFSETQ. The CDR3 totals 13 residues. CDR3 bases: TGCGCCAGCAGCTTCCAGGGGGCCGGGGAGCTGTTTTTT. It yields the protein CASSFQGAGELFF.

The chain couples TRBV28 to TRBJ1-2, with D unresolved. CDR1 is MDHEN, CDR2 SYDVKM, per germline. V was trimmed by 3 bases and J by 4 bases, leaving 12 bases between them. The length of the CDR3 is 14 residues. The CDR3 here is CASSLARQTYGYTF. The CDR3 DNA is TGTGCCAGCAGTTTGGCGCGGCAAACCTATGGCTACACCTTC.

V usage is TRBV4-3 and J usage is TRBJ1-1, with 7 bases that match TRBD1. Germline CDR1 is LGHNA and CDR2 is YSLEER. With 4 bases clipped from V and 6 bases from J, the junction kept 11 bases outside the gene matches. CDR3 length: 15 residues. The CDR3 here is CASSPDRVGAAEAFF. The DNA of the CDR3 is TGCGCCAGCAGCCCCGACAGGGTAGGAGCCGCTGAAGCTTTCTTT.

As for this clone: The same CDR3 can be traced to other DNA sequences in this sample. The CDR3 region is CASSPPGTDTQYF. The CDR3, as DNA: TGTGCCAGCTCACCCCCCGGAACAGATACGCAGTATTTT. The J gene is TRBJ2-3, the V gene TRBV18; D is uncertain. Germline lookup yields CDR1 KGHSH and CDR2 LQKENI. The CDR3 has 13 amino acids. V lost 3 bases and J 3 bases, leaving 7 bases between the germline ends.

Here the CDR3 reads CASNNQGNTGELFF. For the CDR3, the DNA is TGTGCCAGCAACAACCAGGGGAACACCGGGGAGCTGTTTTTT. This chain connects TRBV28 to TRBJ2-2, with a weak D call TRBD1 (5 bases). The CDR3 contains 14 residues. CDR1 MDHEN and CDR2 SYDVKM come from the germline V gene. Trimming cost V 7 bases and J 1 base, with 10 bases left between them.

This rearrangement joins TRBV29-1 to TRBJ1-1; 7 nucleotides agree with TRBD1. Germline V lookup: CDR1 SQVTM, CDR2 ANQGSEA. The trim removed 4 bases at V and 3 bases at J, leaving 8 bases unmatched. The CDR3 is made up of 14 amino acids. CDR3 region: CSVVGQTLYTEAFF. In DNA, the CDR3 is TGCAGCGTTGTGGGACAGACTCTCTACACTGAAGCTTTCTTT.

This rearrangement joins TRBV19 to TRBJ1-2; 7 bases fit TRBD1. CDR3 size: 13 residues. The germline CDR1 and CDR2 sequences are LNHDA and SQIVND (reference sequence). V dropped 7 bases and J dropped 8; count of bases not matched to a gene: 10. The DNA of the CDR3 is TGTGCCAGTAATCGACAGGGTAGGGAGGGCTACACCTTC. Amino acid sequence: CASNRQGREGYTF.

This sequence joins TRBV27 and TRBJ1-2; unclear D gene. Germline V CDR1 and CDR2: MNHEY, SMNVEV (reference sequence). The CDR3 is made up of 14 amino acids. Deletions cut 5 bases from V and 2 bases from J, with 12 bases between. The CDR3 DNA sequence: TGTGCCAGCAGTCCACAGTGGCTGAACTATGGCTACACCTTC. It specifies CASSPQWLNYGYTF.

The chain carries TRBV30 and TRBJ2-7, with 11 bases fitting TRBD2. V dropped 7 bases and J dropped 9; count of bases not matched to a gene: 11. The V gene's germline CDR1 is GTSNPN and CDR2 SVGIG (reference sequence). The CDR3 sequence is 13 residues long. This CDR3 reads CAYGLAGGSWQYF. The DNA for the CDR3 is TGTGCCTACGGGCTAGCGGGAGGATCGTGGCAGTACTTC.

This clone was seen more than once but under ten times. The CDR3 DNA is TGCGCCAGCAGCCAAGCAGGCAGGGGGCAAACTGAAGCTTTCTTT. Translating gives CASSQAGRGQTEAFF. The chain has TRBV4-1 and TRBJ1-1; 8 nucleotides line up with TRBD1. The CDR3 length is 15 residues. J was trimmed by 5 bases and V by 1 base; bases with no gene match: 6. Per the germline V gene, CDR1 is MGHRA and CDR2 is YSYEKL.

The J gene is TRBJ1-4, the V gene TRBV11-2; 10 bases match TRBD1. J lost 4 bases, V lost 4 bases, and 3 bases had no gene match. The CDR3 is 15 residues long. Per the germline V gene, CDR1 is SGHAT and CDR2 is FQNNGV. The CDR3 region has the DNA TGTGCCAGCAGCTACGGACAGGGGGTTAATGAAAAACTGTTTTTT. Amino acids: CASSYGQGVNEKLFF.

In its sample, this clone was seen a few times. This chain uses TRBV18 with TRBJ1-2; possible D gene TRBD1, 5 bases. CDR3 length: 16 amino acids. With 2 bases removed from V and 4 bases from J, the gap between germline ends came to 17 bases. Germline V gene lookup returns CDR1 KGHSH and CDR2 LQKENI. The CDR3 nucleotides read TGTGCCAGCTCACCAGCAGCGTCAGGGAGGATCTATGGCTACACCTTC. Translating gives CASSPAASGRIYGYTF.

This chain joins TRBV6-6 and TRBJ2-5; tentative D call: TRBD1 (6 bases). Germline V gives CDR1 MNHNY, CDR2 SVGAGI (reference sequence). The V end was cut by 0 bases, the J end by 4 bases, with 15 bases between. The CDR3 runs 16 residues. This CDR3 is CASSYSRTQGSETQYF. Here the CDR3 DNA reads TGTGCCAGCAGTTACTCGAGAACTCAGGGGTCAGAGACCCAGTACTTC.

The chain couples TRBV28 to TRBJ1-1; D is uncertain. The CDR3 totals 15 residues. Germline CDR1 reads MDHEN; CDR2 reads SYDVKM. The germline V and J ends were trimmed by 2 bases and 1 base, with 11 bases remaining between them. Here the CDR3 DNA reads TGTGCCAGCAGTTTAGGCGGGGAAACGAACACTGAAGCTTTCTTT. This sequence encodes CASSLGGETNTEAFF.

The CDR3 loop is CASTHGADQPQHF. The CDR3 region has the DNA TGTGCCAGCACCCATGGGGCGGATCAGCCCCAGCATTTT. The V call is TRBV11-2, the J call TRBJ1-5, with D possibly TRBD1 on 5 matching bases. CDR1 is SGHAT and CDR2 is FQNNGV in the germline V gene. The CDR3 has 13 amino acids. V was cut by 7 bases and J by 5 bases, with 12 bases left in between. Full variable domain (remainder filled in from reference TRBV11-2 and TRBJ1-5): EAGVAQSPRYKIIEKRQSVAFWCNPISGHATLYWYQQILGQGPKLLIQFQNNGVVDDSQLPKDRFSAERLKGVDSTLKIQPAKLEDSAVYLCASTHGADQPQHFGDGTRLSIL.

V usage is TRBV27 and J usage is TRBJ1-2; D uncertain. Per the germline V gene, CDR1 is MNHEY and CDR2 is SMNVEV (reference sequence). The CDR3 has 13 residues. V lost 4 bases, J lost 0 bases, and 6 bases lay in between. In nucleotides, the CDR3 is TGTGCCAGCAGTTCCGGGCCTAACTATGGCTACACCTTC. Protein sequence: CASSSGPNYGYTF.

The rearrangement uses TRBV6-5 and TRBJ1-1, with D unclear. The CDR3 extends over 16 amino acids. V shed 2 bases and J shed 0 bases, with 13 bases lying between them. CDR1 MNHEY and CDR2 SVGAGI come from the germline V gene. The CDR3 bases are TGTGCCAGCAGTTACAGGGCAGGACGAATGAACACTGAAGCTTTCTTT. Translating it yields CASSYRAGRMNTEAFF.

The V gene is TRBV10-3, the J gene TRBJ1-2; D not certain. This CDR3 spans 12 amino acids. The V gene's germline CDR1 is ENHRY and CDR2 SYGVKD. V was clipped by 2 bases and J by 6 bases, with 7 bases between them. CDR3 bases: TGTGCCATCAGTGAGGGGGTCGATGGCTACACCTTC. Protein: CAISEGVDGYTF.

The chain couples TRBV13 to TRBJ2-3; the match to TRBD1 covers 7 bases. The CDR3 extends over 12 amino acids. V shed 6 bases, J shed 6 bases, and the junction held 3 bases outside the gene matches. Per the germline V gene, CDR1 is PRHDT and CDR2 is FYEKMQ (reference sequence). The CDR3 DNA reads TGTGCCAGCAGTCTGACAGGGGATACGCAGTATTTT. Amino acid sequence: CASSLTGDTQYF.

V gene TRBV28 combines with J gene TRBJ1-1; possibly TRBD1 for D (5 bases). The ends were cut back, 10 bases at V and 3 bases at J, with 18 bases in the middle. The CDR3 runs to 14 residues. The germline V gene encodes CDR1 MDHEN and CDR2 SYDVKM. This CDR3 is CATRPTVRDTEAFF. CDR3 DNA: TGTGCCACACGACCGACAGTGAGGGACACTGAAGCTTTCTTT.

The chain employs TRBV29-1 and TRBJ2-5, with 10 nucleotides matching TRBD2. Trimming removed 2 bases from V and 1 base from J; junction bases left unmatched: 7. The CDR3 totals 16 residues. The germline V gene has CDR1 SQVTM and CDR2 ANQGSEA. This CDR3 is CSVEIGSSGGQETQYF. The CDR3 DNA reads TGCAGCGTTGAAATCGGATCTAGCGGGGGCCAAGAGACCCAGTACTTC.